This entry lists 3 T cell receptor beta chains sequenced from one sample in a study of T cell responses to AZD1222 COVID-19 vaccine. The table came from immunoSEQ multiplex PCR; TCRdb's copy has only in-frame clones and leaves some out. The table records more than 80,000 clones, about nine tenths of them present only once. Here the sequenced sample was peripheral blood, taken on day 0 of AZD1222 vaccination. Receptors originate from an adult in good health.

This rearrangement joins TRBV18 to TRBJ1-1; maybe TRBD1 (5 bases). The V gene lost 0 bases and the J gene lost 3 bases, with 11 bases spanning the gap. The germline gives CDR1 KGHSH, CDR2 LQKENI. This CDR3 is built from 15 residues. CDR3 protein: CASSPPQGRDTEAFF. In nucleotides, the CDR3 is TGTGCCAGCTCACCACCGCAGGGTAGGGACACTGAAGCTTTCTTT.

The rearrangement joins TRBV5-1 to TRBJ1-1, with a tentative D call TRBD1 (6 bases). Germline CDR1 is SGHRS and CDR2 is YFSETQ. V dropped 0 bases and J dropped 5 bases, with 14 bases sitting between them. The CDR3 is 15 amino acids. CDR3 nucleotide sequence: TGCGCCAGCAGCTTGGTTTCAGGGGTGGTTACTGAAGCTTTCTTT. As protein: CASSLVSGVVTEAFF.

The chain uses TRBV4-2 and TRBJ2-2; D is unresolved. The germline V gene has CDR1 LGHNA and CDR2 YNFKEQ. This CDR3 spans 15 amino acids. With 0 bases removed from V and 4 bases from J, the gap between germline ends came to 9 bases. The CDR3 nucleotides read TGTGCCAGCAGCCAAGAAAAGTACCGCACCGGGGAGCTGTTTTTT. Protein sequence: CASSQEKYRTGELFF.